This T cell receptor (beta chain) was obtained from a study of cytomegalovirus exposure and HLA in healthy donors. Study-wide context: Later analysis reported that the 110 or so validation repertoires shared the platform of the 600 to 750 first-cohort repertoires. Whole-study findings and limits: Three CMV-associated chains proved CMV antigen-specific in vitro. Reportedly, cytomegalovirus status was diagnosed with high sensitivity and specificity.

Profiling relied on immunoSEQ multiplex PCR, and the TCRdb table lists in-frame clones only, not all of them. The data contain about 170,000 clones, roughly nine tenths of them singletons. For this clone: What it binds is not known.

Germline CDR1 and CDR2: SNHLY and FYNNEI. Between the trimmed V and J ends, which lost 7 bases and 6 bases, there was a span of 17 bases. The CDR3 contains 14 residues. The sequenced sample was PBMCs. The receptor was derived from a man aged 18 to 30 in good health and CMV-seropositive. The rearrangement joins TRBV2 to TRBJ2-3; D gene uncertain. The CDR3 nucleotides are TGTGCCAGCATCCAGCGTTCCCCCGCGGATACGCAGTATTTT. Its protein is CASIQRSPADTQYF.